The 15 T cell receptor beta chains in this list originate from one sample, sequenced in a study of blood T cell repertoires in COVID-19. Libraries were prepared by immunoSEQ multiplex PCR; TCRdb keeps only in-frame clonotypes and omits some of them. The table includes 110,000 or so clones, around 76% detected once. The sequencing input was peripheral blood. The source is a woman aged 65 to 85 with acute or convalescent COVID-19.

This rearrangement joins TRBV11-2 to TRBJ2-1, with TRBD2 as a possible D gene (5 bases). Germline V gene data show CDR1 as SGHAT and CDR2 as FQNNGV. The CDR3 is made up of 15 amino acids. V was pared by 2 bases and J by 0 bases, with 8 bases between. The CDR3 DNA sequence: TGTGCCAGCAGCTTAAGTGGGAGCTCCTACAATGAGCAGTTCTTC. Encoded protein: CASSLSGSSYNEQFF.

This clone counts as medium-sized. The J gene is TRBJ1-1, the V gene TRBV10-3, with D tentatively TRBD1 (5 bases). The germline V and J ends were trimmed by 3 bases and 5 bases, with 10 bases remaining between them. The CDR3 is 13 residues long. Germline CDR1 reads ENHRY; CDR2 reads SYGVKD. CDR3 bases: TGTGCCATCAGTGAAAAGGGGCAGACTGAAGCTTTCTTT. Its translation is CAISEKGQTEAFF.

V usage is TRBV24-1 and J usage is TRBJ2-1, with D perhaps TRBD1 (6 bases). The V gene lost 3 bases and the J gene lost 8 bases, with 19 bases spanning the gap. The CDR3 consists of 16 residues. Germline CDR1 and CDR2: KGHDR and SFDVKD. The DNA for the CDR3 is TGTGCCACCAGTGATAGGGCGCTAGGACAGCTCCATGAGCAGTTCTTC. Translated: CATSDRALGQLHEQFF.

The rearrangement uses TRBV1 and TRBJ2-1; the table's D gene call, TRBD2, was not cross checked with the DNA. TRBV1 is annotated as a pseudogene. The CDR3 runs 11 residues. CDR3 nucleotide sequence: TGCACCAGCAGCCCCCGCAATGAGCAGTTCTTC. Amino acids: CTSSPRNEQFF.

V is TRBV19 and J is TRBJ2-6, with TRBD1 matching over 8 bases. This CDR3 has 20 residues. Germline V gives CDR1 LNHDA, CDR2 SQIVND (reference sequence). The ends lost 3 bases at V and 0 bases at J; junction bases unmatched: 13. The CDR3 sequence is CASSMGLTGTGYSGANVLTF. The CDR3 region has the DNA TGTGCCAGTAGTATGGGGCTAACCGGGACAGGCTACTCTGGGGCCAACGTCCTGACTTTC.

This clone turned up a few times. The chain has TRBV2 and TRBJ1-6; TRBD1 matches 9 bases. Trimming at V came to 7 bases and at J to 4 bases, leaving 5 bases not matched to a gene. The germline V gene encodes CDR1 SNHLY and CDR2 FYNNEI. The CDR3 has 15 amino acids. CDR3 DNA sequence: TGTGCCAGCACCGTGGGACAGGGTTATAATTCACCCCTCCACTTT. Amino acid sequence: CASTVGQGYNSPLHF.

The count of this clone is one. The rearrangement links TRBV29-1 to TRBJ1-1; no clear D gene. Per the germline V gene, CDR1 is SQVTM and CDR2 is ANQGSEA. This CDR3 contains 12 residues. Trimming shortened V by 5 bases and J by 1 base, and 8 bases separated the two germline ends. The CDR3 sequence: CSVLSGNTEAFF. The CDR3 DNA reads TGCAGCGTTCTCAGCGGGAACACTGAAGCTTTCTTT.

This chain's CDR3 is CASSLVGSPMNTEAFF. The CDR3 nucleotides read TGTGCCAGCAGCTTAGTGGGCAGCCCCATGAACACTGAAGCTTTCTTT. The rearrangement links TRBV7-8 to TRBJ1-1; no firm D call. Germline V gives CDR1 SGHVS, CDR2 FQNEAQ. The V and J ends lost 1 base and 0 bases respectively, with 12 bases between them. The CDR3 is 16 amino acids.

The chain has TRBV11-2 and TRBJ2-2, with 10 bases lining up with TRBD2. V lost 1 base and J lost 5; bases outside the gene matches: 7. This CDR3 has 17 residues. Germline V gives CDR1 SGHAT, CDR2 FQNNGV. CDR3 in amino acids: CASSLALPSGGTGELFF. CDR3 coding DNA: TGTGCCAGCAGCTTAGCTTTGCCTAGCGGGGGAACCGGGGAGCTGTTTTTT.

This sequence joins TRBV5-1 and TRBJ1-2; the match to TRBD1 covers 8 bases. The ends lost 5 bases at V and 5 bases at J; junction bases unmatched: 11. CDR1 and CDR2 from the germline V gene are SGHRS and YFSETQ. The CDR3 length is 15 residues. The CDR3 sequence is CASRPTAGQVYGYTF. DNA of the CDR3: TGCGCCAGCAGACCGACGGCGGGACAGGTTTATGGCTACACCTTC.

The V and J genes are TRBV19 and TRBJ1-2; 8 bases line up with TRBD1. The CDR3 has 15 residues. Germline V gene sequence: CDR1 LNHDA, CDR2 SQIVND (reference sequence). Trimming removed 3 bases from V and 6 bases from J; junction bases left unmatched: 9. Here the CDR3 reads CASSIRQGQAHGYTF. CDR3 sequence (DNA): TGTGCCAGTAGTATTCGACAGGGGCAGGCCCATGGCTACACCTTC.

The chain joins TRBV14 to TRBJ2-1; 8 bases are a match to TRBD1. Germline CDR1 is SGHDN and CDR2 is FVKESK. The V and J ends lost 0 bases and 8 bases, in that order; junction bases with no gene match: 21. This CDR3 comprises 20 residues. CDR3 coding DNA: TGTGCCAGCAGCCAAGAGGTCGAGGACAGGGTTGTTAGGCGGTCCGATGAGCAGTTCTTC. This translates into CASSQEVEDRVVRRSDEQFF.

The gene calls are TRBV18 and TRBJ2-1, with D possibly matching TRBD2 (6 bases). The V end was cut by 7 bases, the J end by 0 bases, with 10 bases between. CDR3 length equals 14 residues. Germline CDR1 reads KGHSH; CDR2 reads LQKENI. CDR3 sequence: CASLDGSSYNEQFF. The CDR3 DNA reads TGTGCCAGCTTGGACGGGAGCTCCTACAATGAGCAGTTCTTC.

DNA for the CDR3: TGTGCCAGCAGTTACTCGGGGAGTCGGGGCCAAGAGACCCAGTACTTC. Its translation is CASSYSGSRGQETQYF. The rearrangement joins TRBV6-2 or TRBV6-3 to TRBJ2-5, with D perhaps matching TRBD2 (5 bases). Germline V gene data show CDR1 as MNHEY and CDR2 as SVGEGT. The CDR3 totals 16 residues. V was trimmed by 0 bases and J by 1 base, leaving 12 bases between them.

J is TRBJ1-4 and V is TRBV18, with 7 bases fitting TRBD1. Germline V gene data show CDR1 as KGHSH and CDR2 as LQKENI. The CDR3 has 16 residues. The trim removed 3 bases at V and 5 bases at J, leaving 9 bases unmatched. The CDR3 here is CASSPVSPGGNEKLFF. In DNA, the CDR3 is TGTGCCAGCTCACCTGTTTCCCCAGGGGGGAATGAAAAACTGTTTTTT.